This TCR beta chain originates from a study of blood T cell repertoires in COVID-19. Study details: From T cells, B-cell-depleted T cells, or PBMCs came the material, which was cDNA or gDNA.

With 5 bases removed from V and 4 bases from J, the gap between germline ends came to 8 bases. This CDR3 is built from 13 residues. Per germline, CDR1 SGHTA and CDR2 FQGTGA. Profiling relied on immunoSEQ multiplex PCR, and the TCRdb table lists in-frame clones only, not all of them. The sample contains approximately 100,000 clones, 76% of which appear only once. The sequence derives from a man older than 75 with COVID-19, enrolled during active disease. The V call is TRBV7-3, the J call TRBJ2-2; possibly TRBD2 for D (5 bases). Sequenced sample: peripheral blood. CDR3 DNA sequence: TGTGCCAGCAGCGCAACTAGCACCGGGGAGCTGTTTTTT. This encodes CASSATSTGELFF. Based on the CDR3 plus reference TRBV7-3 and TRBJ2-2, the full variable domain is GAGVSQTPSNKVTEKGKYVELRCDPISGHTALYWYRQSLGQGPEFLIYFQGTGAADDSGLPNDRFFAVRPEGSVSTLKIQRTERGDSAVYLCASSATSTGELFFGEGSRLTVL.